These 21 T cell receptor beta chains originate from one sample sequenced in a study of blood T cell repertoires in COVID-19. The assay was immunoSEQ multiplex PCR, and TCRdb's table has in-frame clones only and misses some. Altogether fewer than 200,000 clones are present, around 87% being singletons, with the ten largest covering under 3%. The sequenced material came from peripheral blood. All receptors come from a woman of 80 years or more with COVID-19, enrolled during active disease.

The genes are TRBV27 and TRBJ1-2; 8 nucleotides agree with TRBD1. The junction had 13 bases not matched to a gene; V was cut back by 5 bases and J by 8 bases. This CDR3 comprises 15 residues. Germline CDR1 and CDR2: MNHEY and SMNVEV (reference sequence). CDR3 coding DNA: TGTGCCAGCAGTCCGGACAGGGTGGTTGAGGCGGGCTACACCTTC. Encoded protein: CASSPDRVVEAGYTF.

This clone occurred once. The CDR3 DNA follows: TGCGCCAGCAGCTCCGGGACAGGGGTTTTCACTGAAGCTTTCTTT. Its protein is CASSSGTGVFTEAFF. The J gene is TRBJ1-1, the V gene TRBV5-1, with TRBD1 matching over 10 bases. V gave up 3 bases and J gave up 4 bases; unmatched junction bases: 6. Germline CDR1 is SGHRS and CDR2 is YFSETQ. The CDR3 spans 15 residues.

V usage is TRBV27 and J usage is TRBJ1-2, with D hard to call. The V and J ends lost 6 bases and 7 bases respectively, with 12 bases between them. Germline values: CDR1 MNHEY, CDR2 SMNVEV (reference sequence). This CDR3 comprises 12 residues. The CDR3, as DNA: TGTGCCAGCAGGCCCTGGGAGGGTGGCTACACCTTC. Translating it yields CASRPWEGGYTF.

V usage is TRBV10-1 and J usage is TRBJ2-3; maybe TRBD1 (5 bases). V lost 11 bases, J lost 0 bases, and 18 bases lay in between. The V gene's germline CDR1 is WNHNN and CDR2 SYGVQD (reference sequence). The CDR3 totals 15 residues. The CDR3 nucleotides are TGCGCCTCCCAACTGGGGCTACGAAGCACAGATACGCAGTATTTT. This codes for CASQLGLRSTDTQYF.

This clone came up once. The genes are TRBV6-5 and TRBJ2-1, with D perhaps TRBD2 (5 bases). Deletions cut 0 bases from V and 5 bases from J, with 11 bases between. The CDR3 is 15 residues long. The germline gives CDR1 MNHEY, CDR2 SVGAGI. The CDR3 sequence is CASSYSNMRDNEQFF. CDR3 nucleotides: TGTGCCAGCAGTTACTCGAACATGCGGGACAATGAGCAGTTCTTC.

The J gene is TRBJ2-2, the V gene TRBV14; D remains ambiguous. From germline, CDR1 is SGHDN and CDR2 FVKESK. There are 16 residues in the CDR3. V shed 1 base and J shed 0 bases, with 9 bases lying between them. CDR3 protein: CASSQVGSPNTGELFF. CDR3 DNA: TGTGCCAGCAGCCAAGTGGGCTCCCCGAACACCGGGGAGCTGTTTTTT. The full variable domain, in which reference TRBV14 and TRBJ2-2 provide the parts outside the CDR3, is EAGVTQFPSHSVIEKGQTVTLRCDPISGHDNLYWYRRVMGKEIKFLLHFVKESKQDESGMPNNRFLAERTGGTYSTLKVQPAELEDSGVYFCASSQVGSPNTGELFFGEGSRLTVL.

The sample holds a few counts of this clone. V is TRBV3-1 (or the pseudogene TRBV3-2) and J is TRBJ2-1; 9 nucleotides line up with TRBD2. The CDR3 is 15 residues long. J gave up 7 bases and V 2 bases, and 6 bases lay outside the gene matches. In germline, CDR1 is LGHDT, CDR2 YNNKEL (reference sequence). The CDR3 sequence is CASSQLLAGANEQFF. The CDR3 coding sequence is TGTGCCAGCAGCCAACTATTAGCGGGAGCGAATGAGCAGTTCTTC.

The J gene is TRBJ2-1, the V gene TRBV24-1; tentatively, D is TRBD2 (5 bases). Between the trimmed V and J ends, which lost 1 base and 8 bases, there was a span of 20 bases. CDR3 length: 17 residues. The germline CDR1 and CDR2 sequences are KGHDR and SFDVKD. CDR3 sequence: CATSDFRGQGSVHEQFF. The CDR3 DNA reads TGTGCCACCAGTGATTTTCGAGGGCAAGGGAGCGTGCATGAGCAGTTCTTC.

The chain carries TRBV27 and TRBJ2-1, with 7 bases matching TRBD2. Looked up from germline, CDR1 is MNHEY and CDR2 is SMNVEV (reference sequence). V was clipped by 10 bases and J by 0 bases; unmatched bases: 15. The CDR3 is made up of 17 amino acids. The CDR3 region has the DNA TGTGCCACCGCCCCCCCACAATGGGGGGGCTCCTACAATGAGCAGTTCTTC. Protein sequence: CATAPPQWGGSYNEQFF.

This chain links TRBV19 with TRBJ1-5, with TRBD1 as a possible D gene (5 bases). The V end was cut by 9 bases, the J end by 6 bases, with 15 bases between. The CDR3 consists of 13 residues. Germline CDR1 and CDR2: LNHDA and SQIVND (reference sequence). The CDR3 bases are TGTGCCAGCAGAGACAGCCCGGGTCAGCCCCAGCATTTT. Translation gives CASRDSPGQPQHF.

The chain links TRBV6-2 or TRBV6-3 to TRBJ2-7; D is undetermined. The CDR3 loop spans 14 amino acids. V was cut by 4 bases and J by 3 bases, with 13 bases left in between. CDR1 is MNHEY and CDR2 is SVGEGT in the germline V gene. Here the CDR3 DNA reads TGTGCCAGCAGTTCTTATGGGCAGAGCTACGAGCAGTACTTC. Residues: CASSSYGQSYEQYF.

The gene calls are TRBV14 and TRBJ2-5; D uncertain. Between the trimmed V and J ends, which lost 5 bases and 7 bases, there was a span of 17 bases. Germline V gives CDR1 SGHDN, CDR2 FVKESK. The CDR3 has 14 residues. CDR3 amino acids: CASSERAGGRTQYF. Here the CDR3 DNA reads TGTGCCAGCAGCGAACGCGCTGGCGGTCGGACCCAGTACTTC. Full variable domain (rest looked up from reference TRBV14 and TRBJ2-5): EAGVTQFPSHSVIEKGQTVTLRCDPISGHDNLYWYRRVMGKEIKFLLHFVKESKQDESGMPNNRFLAERTGGTYSTLKVQPAELEDSGVYFCASSERAGGRTQYFGPGTRLLVL.

J is TRBJ2-1 and V is TRBV4-2; 8 bases align to TRBD2. The CDR3 covers 17 residues. Unmatched junction bases numbered 8, after V lost 4 bases and J lost 0 bases. Germline assignment: CDR1 LGHNA and CDR2 YNFKEQ. The DNA of the CDR3 is TGTGCCAGCAGCCCCGGACTAGCCAGGAGCTCCTACAATGAGCAGTTCTTC. Its translation is CASSPGLARSSYNEQFF.

This chain uses TRBV7-9 with TRBJ1-2; 7 positions match TRBD1. V lost 4 bases and J lost 6; bases outside the gene matches: 8. CDR1 is SEHNR, CDR2 FQNEAQ, per germline (reference sequence). CDR3 length: 14 amino acids. The CDR3 is CASSYSGGGDGYTF. DNA for the CDR3: TGTGCCAGCAGCTACTCCGGAGGGGGCGATGGCTACACCTTC. Using reference TRBV7-9 and TRBJ1-2 for the parts outside the CDR3, the full variable domain is DTGVSQNPRHKITKRGQNVTFRCDPISEHNRLYWYRQTLGQGPEFLTYFQNEAQLEKSRLLSDRFSAERPKGSFSTLEIQRTEQGDSAMYLCASSYSGGGDGYTFGSGTRLTVV.

The CDR3, as DNA: TGCGCCAGCACCCCCTTTGAAATAGAGAATGAGCAGTTCTTC. The encoded protein is CASTPFEIENEQFF. The gene calls are TRBV5-1 and TRBJ2-1; D ambiguous. V was cut by 6 bases and J by 7 bases, with 17 bases left in between. Germline V gene data show CDR1 as SGHRS and CDR2 as YFSETQ. The CDR3 spans 14 residues.

The CDR3 nucleotides read TGTGCCAGCAGCTTAATTGGGGGGAACGAGCAGTACTTC. Translated: CASSLIGGNEQYF. The V call is TRBV7-3, the J call TRBJ2-7, with D perhaps TRBD2 (6 bases). Trimming removed 1 base at V and 5 bases at J, with 9 bases between. This CDR3 comprises 13 residues. From germline, CDR1 is SGHTA and CDR2 FQGTGA.

V usage is TRBV27 and J usage is TRBJ1-1, with a weak D call TRBD1 (5 bases). The CDR3 contains 13 residues. With 2 bases removed from V and 1 base from J, the gap between germline ends came to 5 bases. Germline CDR1 and CDR2: MNHEY and SMNVEV (reference sequence). The CDR3 coding sequence is TGTGCCAGCAGTTTAACAGGGAACACTGAAGCTTTCTTT. This encodes CASSLTGNTEAFF.

The rearrangement joins TRBV5-1 to TRBJ2-1; 10 bases match TRBD2. The trim removed 5 bases at V and 10 bases at J, leaving 12 bases unmatched. The CDR3 totals 15 residues. CDR1 is SGHRS and CDR2 is YFSETQ in the germline V gene. The CDR3 loop is CASRGDSLAGDEQFF. The CDR3 nucleotides read TGCGCCAGCAGGGGCGACAGTCTAGCGGGAGACGAGCAGTTCTTC.

This clone was recorded only once. The chain joins TRBV9 to TRBJ2-3; no reliable D call. The CDR3 length is 12 residues. Germline V gene lookup returns CDR1 SGDLS and CDR2 YYNGEE. V was cut by 3 bases and J by 2 bases, with 4 bases left in between. The CDR3 nucleotides read TGTGCCAGCAGCGCTAACACAGATACGCAGTATTTT. It specifies CASSANTDTQYF.

Of note for this clone: One end of the junction varies from germline; a read error may be responsible. V usage is TRBV7-7 and J usage is TRBJ2-3, with TRBD2 matching over 13 bases. There are 16 residues in the CDR3. Germline assignment: CDR1 SSHAT and CDR2 FNYEAQ (reference sequence). The chain's CDR3 is CASSSGLAGAQDTQYF. The CDR3 nucleotides read TGTGCTAGCAGCTCCGGACTAGCGGGGGCCCAAGATACGCAGTATTTT.

The DNA of the CDR3 is TGTGCCAGCAGTGAGGCTAGCGGGGGGGAGACCCAGTACTTC. Amino acids: CASSEASGGETQYF. V gene TRBV7-9 combines with J gene TRBJ2-5; 11 nucleotides align to TRBD2. The J segment lost 5 bases and the V segment lost 6 bases, leaving 5 bases of the junction unmatched. The CDR3 covers 14 residues. Germline CDR1 SEHNR, CDR2 FQNEAQ (reference sequence).